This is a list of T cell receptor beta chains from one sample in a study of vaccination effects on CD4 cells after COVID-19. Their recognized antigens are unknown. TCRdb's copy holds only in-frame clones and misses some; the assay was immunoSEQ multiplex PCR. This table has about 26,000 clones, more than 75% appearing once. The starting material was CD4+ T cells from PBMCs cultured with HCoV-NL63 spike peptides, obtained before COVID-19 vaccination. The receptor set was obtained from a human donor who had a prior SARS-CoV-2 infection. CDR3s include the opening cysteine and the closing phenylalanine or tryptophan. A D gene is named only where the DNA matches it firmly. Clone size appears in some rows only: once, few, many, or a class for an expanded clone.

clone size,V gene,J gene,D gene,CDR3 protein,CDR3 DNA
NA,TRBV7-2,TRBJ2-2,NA,CASSLVRNTGELFF,TGTGCCAGCAGCTTAGTCCGGAACACCGGGGAGCTGTTTTTT
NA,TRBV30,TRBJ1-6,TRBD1,CAWRATGTGGSGGNSPLHF,TGTGCCTGGAGGGCAACTGGGACAGGGGGCTCGGGGGGTAATTCACCCCTCCACTTT
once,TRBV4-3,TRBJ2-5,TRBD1,CASSQEPGQGDGETQYF,TGCGCCAGCAGCCAAGAACCGGGACAGGGGGATGGAGAGACCCAGTACTTC
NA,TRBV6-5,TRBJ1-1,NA,CASTGRGGSFF,TGTGCCAGCACCGGGAGGGGAGGGTCTTTCTTT
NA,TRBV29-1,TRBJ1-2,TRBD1,CSAAPGTGGAGYTF,TGCAGCGCTGCCCCCGGGACAGGGGGCGCGGGCTACACCTTC
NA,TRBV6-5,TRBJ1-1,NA,CASRSRTGRGEAFF,TGTGCCAGCAGATCCCGAACCGGAAGGGGGGAAGCTTTCTTT
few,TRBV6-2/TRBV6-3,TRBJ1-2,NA,CASSYSNRGDFYGYTF,TGTGCCAGCAGTTACTCGAATCGGGGGGACTTCTATGGCTACACCTTC
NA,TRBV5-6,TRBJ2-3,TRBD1,CASSRGQTTDTQYF,TGTGCCAGCAGCCGGGGACAGACGACAGATACGCAGTATTTT
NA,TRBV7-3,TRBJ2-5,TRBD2,CASSARLAGPLQETQYF,TGTGCCAGCAGCGCCCGACTAGCGGGGCCTCTCCAAGAGACCCAGTACTTC
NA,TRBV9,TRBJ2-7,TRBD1,CASSPRTGTGGHEQYF,TGTGCCAGCAGCCCCCGAACCGGGACAGGGGGGCACGAGCAGTACTTC
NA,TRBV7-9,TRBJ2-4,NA,CASSLEQSIQYF,TGTGCCAGCAGCTTAGAACAGTCCATTCAGTACTTC
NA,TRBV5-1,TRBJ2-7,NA,CASSLAGPLYEQYF,TGCGCCAGCAGCTTGGCGGGACCACTATACGAGCAGTACTTC
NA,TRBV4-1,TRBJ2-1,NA,CASSQERAYNEQFF,TGCGCCAGCAGCCAAGAGCGAGCCTACAATGAGCAGTTCTTC
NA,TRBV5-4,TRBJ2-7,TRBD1,CASSLTTGGMAISEQYF,TGTGCCAGCAGCTTAACAACAGGGGGAATGGCTATCTCCGAGCAGTACTTC
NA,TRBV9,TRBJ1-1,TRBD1,CASSIDPGQGTEAFF,TGTGCCAGCAGCATCGACCCGGGACAGGGGACCGAAGCTTTCTTT
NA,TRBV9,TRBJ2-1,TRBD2,CASSEGPGGPYNEQFF,TGTGCCAGCAGCGAGGGCCCGGGGGGGCCCTACAATGAGCAGTTCTTC
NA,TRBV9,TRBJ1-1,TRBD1,CASSHRQGALTEAFF,TGTGCCAGCAGCCACCGACAGGGGGCGCTTACTGAAGCTTTCTTT
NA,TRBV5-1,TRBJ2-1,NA,CASSLLLQNEQFF,TGCGCCAGCAGCTTGTTGTTGCAGAATGAGCAGTTCTTC
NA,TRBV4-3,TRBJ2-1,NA,CASSQDRRGNNEQFF,TGCGCCAGCAGCCAAGATCGTAGGGGTAACAATGAGCAGTTCTTC
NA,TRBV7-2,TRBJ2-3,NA,CASSSGWRGLYTQYF,TGTGCCAGCAGCTCCGGATGGAGGGGGCTATATACGCAGTATTTT
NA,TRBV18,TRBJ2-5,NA,CASSPGAGQETQYF,TGTGCCAGCTCCCCCGGGGCCGGTCAAGAGACCCAGTACTTC
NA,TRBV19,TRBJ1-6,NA,CASTTSANSPLHF,TGTGCCAGTACCACAAGCGCGAATTCACCCCTCCACTTT
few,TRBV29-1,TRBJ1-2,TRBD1,CSVGTGYPSYGYTF,TGCAGCGTAGGGACAGGGTACCCTTCTTATGGCTACACCTTC
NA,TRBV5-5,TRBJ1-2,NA,CASSLWWTANYGYTF,TGTGCCAGCAGCTTATGGTGGACCGCTAACTATGGCTACACCTTC
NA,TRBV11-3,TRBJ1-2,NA,CASSPGTESYGYTF,TGTGCCAGCAGCCCGGGGACGGAGTCCTATGGCTACACCTTC
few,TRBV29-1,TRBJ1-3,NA,CSVAEGSGNTIYF,TGCAGCGTTGCTGAGGGCTCTGGAAACACCATATATTTT
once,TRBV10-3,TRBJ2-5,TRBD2,CAISERLAAQETQYF,TGTGCCATCAGTGAGAGACTAGCGGCCCAAGAGACCCAGTACTTC
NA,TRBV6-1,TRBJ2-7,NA,CASSEEAHRSYEQYF,TGTGCCAGCAGTGAAGAGGCCCACCGCTCCTACGAGCAGTACTTC
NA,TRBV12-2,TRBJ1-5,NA,CASRSGLRAFSRPLFNQPQHF,TGTGCAAGTCGGTCTGGACTGAGGGCCTTCTCCCGCCCCCTATTCAATCAGCCCCAGCATTTT
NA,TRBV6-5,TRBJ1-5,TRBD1,CASRSGTGPNQPQHF,TGTGCCAGCAGGTCCGGGACAGGGCCGAATCAGCCCCAGCATTTT
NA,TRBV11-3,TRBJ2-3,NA,CASSLRLHTDTQYF,TGTGCCAGCAGCTTAAGGCTGCACACAGATACGCAGTATTTT
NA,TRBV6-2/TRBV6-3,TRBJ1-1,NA,CASSLVLSTKGNTEAFF,TGTGCCAGCAGTTTGGTCCTCAGCACAAAGGGGAACACTGAAGCTTTCTTT
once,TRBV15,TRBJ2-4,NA,CATSRDLMNRAKNIQYF,TGTGCCACCAGCAGAGATTTAATGAACAGGGCCAAAAACATTCAGTACTTC
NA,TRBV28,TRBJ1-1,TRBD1,CASSLSRDSVEAFF,TGTGCCAGCAGTTTATCGCGGGACAGCGTTGAAGCTTTCTTT
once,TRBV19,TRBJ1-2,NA,CASSIKDWGGGYTF,TGTGCCAGTAGTATAAAGGACTGGGGAGGTGGCTACACCTTC
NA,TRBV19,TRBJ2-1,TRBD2,CASRGLAGNNEQFF,TGTGCCAGTAGGGGACTAGCGGGCAACAATGAGCAGTTCTTC
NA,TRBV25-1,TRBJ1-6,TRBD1,CASSEQGVNSPLHF,TGTGCCAGCAGTGAACAGGGGGTAAATTCACCCCTCCACTTT
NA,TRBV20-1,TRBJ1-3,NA,CSASGVAAIYF,TGCAGTGCTAGCGGGGTAGCCGCCATATATTTT
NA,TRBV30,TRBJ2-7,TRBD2,CAWSVVAGGDEQYF,TGTGCCTGGAGTGTCGTGGCGGGGGGGGACGAGCAGTACTTC
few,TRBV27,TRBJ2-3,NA,CASSFRGTDTQYF,TGTGCCAGCAGTTTTCGGGGCACAGATACGCAGTATTTT
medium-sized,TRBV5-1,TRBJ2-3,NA,CASSLAGLGGDTQYF,TGCGCCAGCAGCCTCGCGGGACTGGGCGGGGATACGCAGTATTTT
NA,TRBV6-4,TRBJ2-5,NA,CASSDFSPGRETQYF,TGTGCCAGCAGTGACTTTTCACCGGGACGCGAGACCCAGTACTTC
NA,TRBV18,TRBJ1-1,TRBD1,CASSSDRGGTEAFF,TGTGCCAGCTCATCTGACAGGGGGGGCACTGAAGCTTTCTTT
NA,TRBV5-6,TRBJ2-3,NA,CASSLDPKRRADTQYF,TGTGCCAGCAGCTTGGATCCGAAACGGCGGGCAGATACGCAGTATTTT
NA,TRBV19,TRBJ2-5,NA,CASHTWGEETQYF,TGTGCCAGTCACACTTGGGGGGAAGAGACCCAGTACTTC
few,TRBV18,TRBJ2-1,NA,CASSPSSDEQFF,TGTGCCAGCTCACCTTCTTCCGATGAGCAGTTCTTC
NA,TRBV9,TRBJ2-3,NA,CASSLGASTDTQYF,TGTGCCAGCAGCCTAGGGGCTAGCACAGATACGCAGTATTTT
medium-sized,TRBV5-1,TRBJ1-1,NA,CASSLEQPNTEAFF,TGCGCCAGCAGCTTGGAACAGCCTAACACTGAAGCTTTCTTT
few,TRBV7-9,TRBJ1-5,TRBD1,CASSFGTGDQPQHF,TGTGCCAGCAGCTTCGGGACAGGGGATCAGCCCCAGCATTTT
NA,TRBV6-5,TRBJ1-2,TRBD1,CASRRDSNYGYTF,TGTGCCAGCAGAAGGGACAGCAACTATGGCTACACCTTC
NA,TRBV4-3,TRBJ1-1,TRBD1,CASSPLARGLTEAFF,TGCGCCAGCAGCCCTTTGGCCAGGGGGCTCACTGAAGCTTTCTTT
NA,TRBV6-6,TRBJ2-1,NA,CASSYSSGEFF,TGTGCCAGCAGTTACTCGTCGGGGGAGTTCTTC
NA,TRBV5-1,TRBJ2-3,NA,CASSLAGETDTQYF,TGCGCCAGCAGCTTGGCCGGTGAGACAGATACGCAGTATTTT
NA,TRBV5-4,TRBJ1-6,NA,CASSLRGNYNSPLHF,TGTGCCAGCAGCTTACGTGGCAACTATAATTCACCCCTCCACTTT
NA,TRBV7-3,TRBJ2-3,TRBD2,CASRQSSGSDTQYF,TGTGCCAGCAGGCAGTCTAGCGGCTCAGATACGCAGTATTTT